This T cell receptor beta chain appears in the sequencing data of a study of CD8 T cells in ankylosing spondylitis. Germline V gene lookup returns CDR1 SGHRS and CDR2 YFSETQ. CDR3 length: 14 amino acids. Trimming shortened V by 4 bases and J by 5 bases, and 12 bases separated the two germline ends. TCRdb used MiXCR to reprocess the 5' RACE reads, holding one entry per CDR3 protein. The sample has hundreds of thousands of distinct CDR3 sequences; approximately 12% are singletons. Notes on the study in general: A TCR beta motif made of 7 to 9 highly homologous variants seemed typical of ankylosing spondylitis blood.

This clonotype was recorded at least ten times. Its antigen is undetermined. The specimen sequenced was blood, either unsorted or a sorted T cell fraction (not recorded which). The source of this sequence is a male donor with ankylosing spondylitis. The chain combines TRBV5-1 with TRBJ1-4, with D possibly being TRBD1 (5 bases). The chain's CDR3 is CASSRDGGNEKLFF. CDR3 nucleotides: TGCGCCAGCAGCCGGGACGGTGGGAATGAAAAACTGTTTTTT.